This is a list of T cell receptor beta chains from one sample in a study of OX40 agonist ivuxolimab in advanced cancers. Sequencing was performed with immunoSEQ multiplex PCR; in TCRdb, only in-frame clones are kept and a portion is missing. The sample shows about 69,000 clones, 80% to 95% of them seen only once. The input for sequencing was CD4+ or CD8+ T cells sorted from blood, taken in a trial of the OX40 agonist ivuxolimab. The receptors here all came from an adult with an advanced solid tumor such as melanoma, head and neck, liver or kidney cancer. Both conserved end residues are part of each CDR3. The D gene is left open where the match is weak. Some rows mark clone size as missing; the rest say once, few, many or name a class of expanded clone.

V: TRBV10-3; J: TRBJ1-2; length: 14; size: -; D: TRBD1; CDR3: CAISKGQINYGYTF; DNA: TGTGCCATCAGTAAGGGACAGATTAACTATGGCTACACCTTC
V: TRBV11-2; J: TRBJ2-1; length: 17; size: -; D: -; CDR3: CASSLSPTASSYNEQFF; DNA: TGTGCCAGCAGCTTAAGTCCGACAGCTAGCTCCTACAATGAGCAGTTCTTC
V: TRBV5-1; J: TRBJ1-5; length: 15; size: once; D: -; CDR3: CASSPGGGANQPQHF; DNA: TGCGCCAGCAGCCCCGGTGGGGGGGCCAATCAGCCCCAGCATTTT
V: TRBV18; J: TRBJ1-1; length: 16; size: -; D: TRBD1; CDR3: CASSQTGGGMNTEAFF; DNA: TGTGCCAGCTCACAGACAGGGGGCGGCATGAACACTGAAGCTTTCTTT
V: TRBV6-1; J: TRBJ1-5; length: 11; size: -; D: -; CDR3: CASSSNQPQHF; DNA: TGTGCCAGCAGTAGCAATCAGCCCCAGCATTTT
V: TRBV5-5; J: TRBJ2-7; length: 15; size: once; D: -; CDR3: CASSLEHRYLYEQYF; DNA: TGTGCCAGCAGCTTGGAGCACAGGTACCTCTACGAGCAGTACTTC
V: TRBV7-2; J: TRBJ1-1; length: 14; size: -; D: -; CDR3: CASSRGVGNTEAFF; DNA: TGTGCCAGCAGCCGGGGGGTCGGGAACACTGAAGCTTTCTTT
V: TRBV30; J: TRBJ2-1; length: 15; size: -; D: -; CDR3: CAWSAIGTSNNEQFF; DNA: TGTGCCTGGAGTGCTATCGGGACAAGTAACAATGAGCAGTTCTTC
V: TRBV10-3; J: TRBJ2-1; length: 15; size: -; D: TRBD2; CDR3: CAIRVGTSGSDEQFF; DNA: TGTGCCATCAGGGTCGGGACTAGCGGGAGTGATGAGCAGTTCTTC
V: TRBV28; J: TRBJ2-2; length: 16; size: -; D: TRBD2; CDR3: CASSTGLAGGTGELFF; DNA: TGTGCCAGCAGCACCGGACTAGCGGGAGGTACCGGGGAGCTGTTTTTT
V: TRBV5-6; J: TRBJ1-2; length: 16; size: -; D: TRBD1; CDR3: CASSTRTGSGTIGYTF; DNA: TGTGCCAGCAGCACCCGGACAGGGTCCGGGACTATCGGCTACACCTTC
V: TRBV10-2; J: TRBJ2-1; length: 14; size: -; D: -; CDR3: CASSVLASYNEQFF; DNA: TGCGCCAGCAGTGTTCTAGCGAGTTACAATGAGCAGTTCTTC
V: TRBV4-1; J: TRBJ2-2; length: 16; size: -; D: TRBD2; CDR3: CASSQGGLAARGGLFF; DNA: TGCGCCAGCAGCCAAGGGGGACTAGCGGCGAGGGGCGGGCTGTTTTTT
V: TRBV6-5; J: TRBJ2-5; length: 15; size: -; D: -; CDR3: CASSQALGPQETQYF; DNA: TGTGCCAGCAGCCAGGCGTTGGGTCCCCAAGAGACCCAGTACTTC
V: TRBV21-1; J: TRBJ1-6; length: 18; size: -; D: -; CDR3: CASSKTRAVSSYNSPLHF; DNA: TGTGCCAGCAGCAAGACGAGGGCAGTTAGCTCCTATAATTCACCCCTCCACTTT
V: TRBV19; J: TRBJ1-2; length: 16; size: -; D: -; CDR3: CASSIPNRPGVYGYTF; DNA: TGTGCCAGTAGTATTCCCAACAGACCGGGGGTCTATGGCTACACCTTC
V: TRBV9; J: TRBJ2-1; length: 14; size: few; D: -; CDR3: CASSVPPAEGEQFF; DNA: TGTGCCAGCAGCGTTCCCCCCGCCGAGGGTGAGCAGTTCTTC
V: TRBV9; J: TRBJ2-7; length: 16; size: -; D: TRBD2; CDR3: CASSGASGTTLHEQYF; DNA: TGTGCCAGCAGTGGGGCTAGCGGGACTACACTACATGAGCAGTACTTC
V: TRBV19; J: TRBJ2-7; length: 12; size: few; D: -; CDR3: CASRDLNYEQYF; DNA: TGTGCCAGCCGTGACTTAAACTACGAGCAGTACTTC
V: TRBV18; J: TRBJ1-5; length: 14; size: -; D: -; CDR3: CASSPAQSNQPQHF; DNA: TGTGCCAGCTCACCTGCGCAGAGCAATCAGCCCCAGCATTTT
V: TRBV19; J: TRBJ1-5; length: 13; size: -; D: -; CDR3: CASSILTSRPQHF; DNA: TGTGCCAGTAGTATCTTGACCTCCCGGCCCCAGCATTTT
V: TRBV4-1; J: TRBJ1-1; length: 14; size: once; D: -; CDR3: CASSQGALNTEAFF; DNA: TGCGCCAGCAGCCAGGGGGCTTTGAACACTGAAGCTTTCTTT
V: TRBV19; J: TRBJ2-2; length: 16; size: -; D: -; CDR3: CASSIPAKTNTGELFF; DNA: TGTGCCAGTAGTATTCCGGCCAAAACGAACACCGGGGAGCTGTTTTTT
V: TRBV9; J: TRBJ2-3; length: 15; size: -; D: -; CDR3: CASSVGGVSTDTQYF; DNA: TGTGCCAGCAGCGTTGGAGGGGTAAGCACAGATACGCAGTATTTT
V: TRBV2; J: TRBJ2-7; length: 11; size: -; D: -; CDR3: CASSEAPEQYF; DNA: TGTGCCAGCAGTGAAGCGCCCGAGCAGTACTTC
V: TRBV19; J: TRBJ1-4; length: 15; size: -; D: -; CDR3: CASRDWGGGGAKLFF; DNA: TGTGCCAGTAGAGATTGGGGGGGCGGAGGAGCAAAACTGTTTTTT
V: TRBV7-9; J: TRBJ1-2; length: 14; size: -; D: TRBD1; CDR3: CASSAGQGDYGYTF; DNA: TGTGCCAGCAGCGCTGGGCAGGGGGACTATGGCTACACCTTC
V: TRBV11-2; J: TRBJ2-7; length: 12; size: -; D: -; CDR3: CASNGATHEQYF; DNA: TGTGCCAGCAACGGGGCCACCCACGAGCAGTACTTC
V: TRBV30; J: TRBJ2-7; length: 12; size: once; D: -; CDR3: CAWSPTGYEQYF; DNA: TGTGCCTGGAGTCCTACAGGGTACGAGCAGTACTTC
V: TRBV7-9; J: TRBJ2-2; length: 18; size: -; D: -; CDR3: CASSSPVGLTFDTGELFF; DNA: TGTGCCAGCAGCTCACCGGTGGGGCTGACGTTTGACACCGGGGAGCTGTTTTTT
V: TRBV29-1; J: TRBJ2-3; length: 13; size: -; D: TRBD2; CDR3: CSVALAGRDTQYF; DNA: TGCAGCGTTGCGCTAGCGGGGCGGGATACGCAGTATTTT
V: TRBV15; J: TRBJ1-4; length: 16; size: -; D: TRBD1; CDR3: CATSRQVPGGGEKLFF; DNA: TGTGCCACCAGCCGCCAGGTTCCAGGGGGTGGTGAAAAACTGTTTTTT
V: TRBV5-4; J: TRBJ2-3; length: 14; size: -; D: -; CDR3: CASSLSSRLDTQYF; DNA: TGTGCCAGCAGCTTGTCTTCCCGCCTAGATACGCAGTATTTT